The clone carrying this T cell receptor beta chain was observed a few times. No antigen is known for it. The data belong to a study of identical twins. Study-level findings and limits: Some out-of-frame alpha sequences were shared by twins, and these showed excess low generation probability. The study found that models underestimated out-of-frame TCR alpha sharing in monozygotic twins.

The V gene lost 5 bases and the J gene lost 2 bases, with 6 bases spanning the gap. The CDR3 length is 12 residues. Looked up from germline, CDR1 is MNHEY and CDR2 is SVGAGI. A universal primer site arose from template switching, and cDNA bore unique molecular identifiers. TCRdb re-called the 5' RACE reads through MiXCR, storing one row per CDR3 protein. Of 750,000 to 950,000 distinct CDR3 sequences in the sample, about 12% were seen once. This sample was shared with a second study, whose subject was yellow fever vaccine responses in identical twins.

Input material: PBMCs. This rearrangement joins TRBV6-5 to TRBJ2-5; the D is unclear. This receptor was taken from a woman under 30 in good health. The CDR3 DNA reads TGTGCCAGCAGTCACCCACAAGAGACCCAGTACTTC. The encoded protein is CASSHPQETQYF.